The 32 T cell receptor beta chains reported below all come from one sample, sequenced in a study of shared clonotypes between healthy human individuals. The assay was immunoSEQ multiplex PCR, and TCRdb's table has in-frame clones only and misses some. The sample shows about 750,000 clones, roughly 92% of them seen only once. As defined, naive CD8 cells were CD45RO-negative and positively selected for CCR7, with terminally differentiated effector memory CD45RA+ cells excluded. Sequencing used naive CD8+ T cells sorted from blood. These TCRs come from a man younger than 45 in good health.

With respect to this clone: Since a far larger clone is one base different, this is likely a read error. The CDR3 spells CNVGTSGRNWYNEQFF. The CDR3 DNA follows: TGCAACGTTGGGACTAGCGGGAGAAATTGGTACAATGAGCAGTTCTTC. J is TRBJ2-1 and V is TRBV29-1; TRBD2 agrees at 14 bases. The CDR3 covers 16 residues. CDR1 and CDR2 from the germline V gene are SQVTM and ANQGSEA.

V and J are TRBV7-9 and TRBJ1-4; unclear D gene. V lost 5 bases and J 7 bases, leaving 11 bases between the germline ends. This CDR3 is built from 13 residues. From germline, CDR1 is SEHNR and CDR2 FQNEAQ (reference sequence). CDR3: CASSRVEAEKLFF. CDR3 nucleotides: TGTGCCAGCAGCCGGGTAGAAGCTGAAAAACTGTTTTTT.

About this clone: A much larger clonotype is one base distant, so this may be a read error. CDR3 residues: CASRLYYEQYF. The CDR3 DNA follows: TGTGCCAGCAGGCTATACTACGAGCAGTACTTC. This sequence joins TRBV7-2 and TRBJ2-7; no clear D gene. Trimming removed 6 bases at V and 3 bases at J, with 6 bases between. Germline V gene data show CDR1 as SGHTA and CDR2 as FQGNSA. The CDR3 is 11 residues long.

The genes are TRBV21-1 and TRBJ2-3; TRBD2, as called in the table, went unchecked against the DNA. TRBV21-1 is an annotated pseudogene. The length of the CDR3 is 16 residues. The CDR3, as DNA: TGTGCCAGCAGGACCATAGCGGGAGAAAGCACAGATACGCAGTATTTT. Translating gives CASRTIAGESTDTQYF.

The J gene is TRBJ2-2, the V gene TRBV28, with 9 bases lining up with TRBD1. Germline V gene data show CDR1 as MDHEN and CDR2 as SYDVKM. CDR3 length: 14 amino acids. Trimming took 7 bases from V and 3 from J; bases not matched to a gene: 3. In nucleotides, the CDR3 is TGTGCCAGCAAACAGGGGGCTCACACCGGGGAGCTGTTTTTT. Its protein product is CASKQGAHTGELFF.

To note about this clone: In the same sample, other DNA sequences code for this CDR3. V gene TRBV2 combines with J gene TRBJ1-1, with D perhaps matching TRBD1 (5 bases). This CDR3 region has 11 residues. Germline loops: CDR1 SNHLY, CDR2 FYNNEI. Between the trimmed V and J ends, which lost 6 bases and 5 bases, there was a span of 7 bases. DNA for the CDR3: TGTGCCAGCAGGGGGGGGACTGAAGCTTTCTTT. Its protein product is CASRGGTEAFF.

Note on this clone: At one of its ends the junction is not consistent with the germline gene, which may arise from a read error. The chain couples TRBV4-1 to TRBJ2-1; D not certain. CDR1 is MGHRA and CDR2 is YSYEKL in the germline V gene. The CDR3 spans 15 residues. CDR3 DNA sequence: TGCGCCAGCAGCAAAGAACCCTTTAGTTACAATGAGCAGTTCTTC. Translated, it gives CASSKEPFSYNEQFF.

The J gene is TRBJ1-5, the V gene TRBV15; TRBD1 agrees at 10 bases. J lost 0 bases, V lost 3 bases, and 8 bases had no gene match. Germline V gives CDR1 LNHNV, CDR2 YYDKDF (reference sequence). CDR3 length: 18 amino acids. CDR3 loop: CATSRVGTGEYSNQPQHF. The CDR3, as DNA: TGTGCCACCAGCAGGGTTGGGACAGGGGAATATAGCAATCAGCCCCAGCATTTT.

The table lists this clone with a count of one. The chain is built from TRBV19 and TRBJ1-2; a weak D match, TRBD1 (5 bases). V was shortened by 5 bases and J by 6 bases, with 25 bases between the two germline ends. The V gene's germline CDR1 is LNHDA and CDR2 SQIVND (reference sequence). The CDR3 covers 17 residues. The CDR3: CASSAAGRGQGRDGYTF. The CDR3 coding sequence is TGTGCCAGTAGTGCCGCGGGCCGCGGTCAGGGTAGGGATGGCTACACCTTC. Filled out from reference TRBV19 and TRBJ1-2, the complete variable domain reads DGGITQSPKYLFRKEGQNVTLSCEQNLNHDAMYWYRQDPGQGLRLIYYSQIVNDFQKGDIAEGYSVSREKKESFPLTVTSAQKNPTAFYLCASSAAGRGQGRDGYTFGSGTRLTVV.

This sequence joins TRBV28 and TRBJ2-5; no clear D gene. Trimming pared 5 bases from V and 1 base from J, leaving 8 bases between. In germline, CDR1 is MDHEN, CDR2 SYDVKM. CDR3 length: 13 residues. CDR3 coding DNA: TGTGCCAGCAGTCAAGACATCCAAGAGACCCAGTACTTC. It encodes CASSQDIQETQYF.

This clone was recorded once. V usage is TRBV6-1 and J usage is TRBJ2-2; TRBD2 agrees at 8 bases. Germline V lookup: CDR1 MNHNS, CDR2 SASEGT. The trim removed 4 bases at V and 4 bases at J, leaving 5 bases unmatched. The CDR3 consists of 15 residues. The CDR3 loop reads CASSGSGSLTGELFF. The CDR3 DNA sequence: TGTGCCAGCAGTGGAAGCGGGAGCCTCACCGGGGAGCTGTTTTTT.

V gene TRBV6-6 combines with J gene TRBJ2-1; TRBD2 might be the D (6 bases). CDR3 length: 15 residues. The germline V and J ends were trimmed by 11 bases and 7 bases, with 24 bases remaining between them. Germline values: CDR1 MNHNY, CDR2 SVGAGI (reference sequence). The CDR3 DNA is TGTGCCCTGACCTTAGCGGAGACCTTTCGGAATGAGCAGTTCTTC. The encoded protein is CALTLAETFRNEQFF.

The V gene is TRBV2, the J gene TRBJ1-4; D gene uncertain. CDR1 and CDR2 from the germline V gene are SNHLY and FYNNEI. This CDR3 has 16 residues. V was pared by 11 bases and J by 7 bases, with 26 bases between. Written as DNA, the CDR3 is TGTGCCTCCTTGGGCCGGGCCCGGAGCGGGAGTGAAAAACTGTTTTTT. Its translation is CASLGRARSGSEKLFF.

The chain uses TRBV2 and TRBJ2-1, with TRBD2 matching over 11 bases. Germline V gives CDR1 SNHLY, CDR2 FYNNEI. The junction had 13 bases not matched to a gene; V was cut back by 3 bases and J by 9 bases. There are 17 residues in the CDR3. The CDR3 sequence: CASSDARLAGGPGEQFF. For the CDR3, the DNA is TGTGCCAGCAGTGACGCCAGATTAGCGGGAGGGCCGGGTGAGCAGTTCTTC.

The gene calls are TRBV27 and TRBJ2-3; 7 bases agree with TRBD2. Germline-derived CDR1 and CDR2 are MNHEY and SMNVEV (reference sequence). The trim removed 4 bases at V and 2 bases at J, leaving 6 bases unmatched. The CDR3 runs 15 residues. As DNA, the CDR3 is TGTGCCAGCAGTTCTCTAGCGGACACCACAGATACGCAGTATTTT. Residues: CASSSLADTTDTQYF.

The rearrangement uses TRBV11-2 and TRBJ1-2; tentatively, D is TRBD1 (5 bases). V was clipped by 2 bases and J by 11 bases, with 24 bases between them. The germline V gene encodes CDR1 SGHAT and CDR2 FQNNGV. CDR3 size: 16 residues. The CDR3 DNA is TGTGCCAGCAGCTTACTTGCAGGGCCCCTCTCCGGAGGGTACACCTTC. As protein: CASSLLAGPLSGGYTF.

V and J are TRBV7-6 and TRBJ1-5, with TRBD1 identical over 9 bases. Trimming removed 2 bases from V and 5 bases from J; junction bases left unmatched: 4. Germline CDR1 reads SGHVS; CDR2 reads FNYEAQ. The CDR3 loop spans 15 amino acids. CDR3 DNA: TGTGCCAGCAGCTTATACAGGGGGCCGGATCAGCCCCAGCATTTT. Its protein product is CASSLYRGPDQPQHF.

This chain connects TRBV28 to TRBJ2-3, with unresolved D. Per germline, CDR1 MDHEN and CDR2 SYDVKM. The CDR3 totals 15 residues. The V gene lost 2 bases and the J gene lost 0 bases, with 9 bases spanning the gap. CDR3 loop: CASSLGVASTDTQYF. DNA for the CDR3: TGTGCCAGCAGTTTAGGAGTGGCTAGCACAGATACGCAGTATTTT.

The chain combines TRBV6-5 with TRBJ2-1; D is unresolved. This CDR3 has 12 residues. V lost 5 bases, J lost 5 bases, and 7 bases lay in between. Germline V gives CDR1 MNHEY, CDR2 SVGAGI. The CDR3 sequence is CASSRPNNEQFF. The DNA for the CDR3 is TGTGCCAGCAGTAGACCCAACAATGAGCAGTTCTTC.

The V and J genes are TRBV29-1 and TRBJ1-3, with D possibly being TRBD1 (5 bases). V was pared by 3 bases and J by 1 base, with 10 bases between. Germline CDR1 reads SQVTM; CDR2 reads ANQGSEA. This CDR3 region has 14 residues. The DNA for the CDR3 is TGCAGCGTTGACAGGGTTCCATCTGGAAACACCATATATTTT. Amino acids: CSVDRVPSGNTIYF. The full variable domain, completed using reference TRBV29-1 and TRBJ1-3, is SAVISQKPSRDICQRGTSLTIQCQVDSQVTMMFWYRQQPGQSLTLIATANQGSEATYESGFVIDKFPISRPNLTFSTLTVSNMSPEDSSIYLCSVDRVPSGNTIYFGEGSWLTVV.

The chain is built from TRBV6-6 and TRBJ1-1; maybe TRBD1 (5 bases). V was clipped by 5 bases and J by 3 bases, with 13 bases between them. The germline V gene encodes CDR1 MNHNY and CDR2 SVGAGI (reference sequence). The CDR3 runs to 14 residues. CDR3 protein: CASSTGAGYTEAFF. The CDR3 bases are TGTGCCAGCAGTACTGGAGCAGGGTACACTGAAGCTTTCTTT.

The V gene is TRBV7-9, the J gene TRBJ2-7, with 7 bases fitting TRBD1. The CDR3 has 17 residues. From germline, CDR1 is SEHNR and CDR2 FQNEAQ (reference sequence). J lost 4 bases, V lost 5 bases, and 17 bases had no gene match. The CDR3, as DNA: TGTGCCAGCAGCCCACAGTCGGACAGGCCCATTCTGTACGAGCAGTACTTC. Translation: CASSPQSDRPILYEQYF.

The genes are TRBV5-1 and TRBJ2-1; 8 nucleotides match TRBD1. Germline V gives CDR1 SGHRS, CDR2 YFSETQ. V was pared by 5 bases and J by 7 bases, with 11 bases of the junction left unmatched. The CDR3 loop spans 15 amino acids. CDR3 bases: TGCGCCAGCAGTCCTTTTCAGGGGGCTAGGAATGAGCAGTTCTTC. Its translation: CASSPFQGARNEQFF.

This clone was seen a handful of times. The J gene is TRBJ2-7, the V gene TRBV5-1; perhaps D is TRBD1 or TRBD2 (5 bases each). V gave up 0 bases and J gave up 2 bases, with 18 bases separating them. Germline CDR1 SGHRS, CDR2 YFSETQ. This CDR3 spans 17 amino acids. The CDR3 spells CASSLAGHQTSPYEQYF. In DNA form, the CDR3 reads TGCGCCAGCAGCTTGGCCGGACACCAAACTAGTCCCTACGAGCAGTACTTC.

This clone is a singleton in its sample. The V gene is TRBV4-1, the J gene TRBJ1-1; TRBD1 is a possible D gene (5 bases). V lost 4 bases, J lost 4 bases, and 22 bases lay in between. Per the germline V gene, CDR1 is MGHRA and CDR2 is YSYEKL. CDR3 size: 17 residues. In DNA form, the CDR3 reads TGCGCCAGCAGCCCATTCTTTACCGGCAACGGGGCCACTGAAGCTTTCTTT. Its protein is CASSPFFTGNGATEAFF.

The table lists this clone with a few counts. The genes are TRBV7-9 and TRBJ1-2; D gene uncertain. Trimming removed 1 base from V and 5 bases from J, with 11 bases in between. The CDR3 loop spans 14 amino acids. Germline CDR1 is SEHNR and CDR2 is FQNEAQ (reference sequence). CDR3 region: CASSLGDGRYGYTF. The CDR3 region has the DNA TGTGCCAGCAGCTTAGGTGACGGAAGATATGGCTACACCTTC.

This clone was recorded only once. The CDR3 nucleotides read TGTGCCAGCAGAATCCGGGCCCCTAATGAAAAACTGTTTTTT. Translated, it gives CASRIRAPNEKLFF. The chain links TRBV6-6 to TRBJ1-4; D not resolved. Germline V CDR1 and CDR2: MNHNY, SVGAGI (reference sequence). The CDR3 has 14 amino acids. The V and J ends lost 6 bases and 3 bases respectively, with 11 bases between them.

This chain connects TRBV10-3 to TRBJ1-3; D not resolved. This CDR3 comprises 13 residues. V was clipped by 11 bases and J by 1 base, with 12 bases between them. Germline V lookup: CDR1 ENHRY, CDR2 SYGVKD. CDR3 in amino acids: CAAWTTSGNTIYF. Written as DNA, the CDR3 is TGTGCCGCCTGGACCACTTCTGGAAACACCATATATTTT.

The chain recombines TRBV30 with TRBJ2-7; the D gene could be TRBD1 or TRBD2 (5 bases each). Trimming cost V 5 bases and J 0 bases, with 8 bases left between them. The germline gives CDR1 GTSNPN, CDR2 SVGIG (reference sequence). The CDR3 is 12 residues long. Here the CDR3 reads CAWGTLSYEQYF. CDR3 DNA: TGTGCCTGGGGGACGCTCTCCTACGAGCAGTACTTC.

The chain recombines TRBV9 with TRBJ1-5, with D possibly being TRBD1 (6 bases). V was pared by 0 bases and J by 8 bases, with 18 bases between. There are 16 residues in the CDR3. Germline CDR1 reads SGDLS; CDR2 reads YYNGEE. CDR3 nucleotide sequence: TGTGCCAGCAGCGTAGGGTGGCAGGTCGAGGGGGAGCCCCAGCATTTT. Its protein product is CASSVGWQVEGEPQHF.

The rearrangement links TRBV25-1 to TRBJ2-6; 10 nucleotides line up with TRBD2. The CDR3 is 17 amino acids. The germline V gene encodes CDR1 MGHDK and CDR2 SYGVNS. V was pared by 3 bases and J by 3 bases, with 5 bases of the junction left unmatched. CDR3: CASSERGLASGANVLTF. CDR3 DNA: TGTGCCAGCAGTGAGCGGGGACTAGCGAGTGGGGCCAACGTCCTGACTTTC.

V gene TRBV7-9 combines with J gene TRBJ2-3; 8 positions agree with TRBD2. Germline assignment: CDR1 SEHNR and CDR2 FQNEAQ (reference sequence). This CDR3 has 11 amino acids. J lost 6 bases, V lost 8 bases, and 1 base had no gene match. This chain's CDR3 is CASPGGDTQYF. For the CDR3, the DNA is TGTGCCAGCCCGGGGGGGGATACGCAGTATTTT.